This TCR beta chain was recorded in a study of T cells expressing NK-cell markers. Background on the study: Source material for TCR beta repertoires consisted of sorted CD3+CD56+NKG2C+, CD3+CD56+NKG2C- and CD3+CD56-NKG2C+ T cells. The study's findings and limits: Researchers report these clonotypes also headed the CD3+CD56-NKG2C+ fraction in a few donors.

One entry per CDR3 protein, without DNA, is what TCRdb gives after re-calling the 5' RACE reads. This table holds some 410,000 distinct CDR3 sequences. Of note for this clonotype: Its antigen is not identified.

The TCR comes from a woman between 18 and 70 years old in good health. Sequenced material: blood T cells: a sorted CD56 or NKG2C T cell subset, CD4+ or CD8+ T cells, or bulk PBMC T cells (not recorded which).

CDR3 residues: CSVAGTNNEQFF. V gene TRBV29-1 combines with J gene TRBJ2-1. The CDR3 is 12 amino acids. CDR1 and CDR2 from the germline V gene are SQVTM and ANQGSEA.